This T cell receptor beta chain was sequenced during a study of cytotoxic CD8 clonotypes in ibrutinib-treated CLL. This CDR3 has 12 residues. V was shortened by 4 bases and J by 4 bases, with 7 bases between the two germline ends. CDR1 is GTSNPN and CDR2 is SVGIG in the germline V gene (reference sequence). Depths of 1 in 200,000 to 1 in 1 million T cells were the sequencing target. Here immunoSEQ multiplex PCR was the method, and the copy in TCRdb shows in-frame clones only, minus some. Found here are approximately 100,000 clones, about 72% of them singletons; the top ten hold 25% to 40%. The receptor was isolated from a human donor with chronic lymphocytic leukemia. The chain combines TRBV30 with TRBJ2-2; D is uncertain. The sequencing used PBMCs, collected after 12 months of ibrutinib treatment. CDR3 amino acids: CAWNWVTGELFF. CDR3 DNA: TGTGCCTGGAACTGGGTCACCGGGGAGCTGTTTTTT.